This TCR beta chain was obtained from a study of blood T cell repertoires in COVID-19. Germline V gene sequence: CDR1 SGHTS, CDR2 YDEGEE. J lost 4 bases, V lost 0 bases, and 7 bases had no gene match. The CDR3 is 17 amino acids. What the recovered Cohort 3 donors had was two negative PCRs, clearance, or symptom resolution. Measured with immunoSEQ multiplex PCR; TCRdb has only the in-frame clones, and not every one. The sample carries around 150,000 clones, approximately 80% recorded once. The sequence derives from a man between 40 and 49 years old who had recovered from COVID-19. V is TRBV5-8 and J is TRBJ2-3, with 11 bases identical to TRBD2. Specimen: PBMCs or T cells enriched from blood (not recorded which). The CDR3 DNA reads as TGTGCCAGCAGCTTGGTTGTGACTAGCGGGGTGTCAGATACGCAGTATTTT. Its protein product is CASSLVVTSGVSDTQYF.